The following is a T cell receptor (beta chain) sequence with its context. Study processing details: The authors estimated nucleated cell counts from reference gene primer amplification. This table comes from immunoSEQ multiplex PCR, and its TCRdb copy is limited to in-frame clones, with some not included. The V and J calls and the clone size are those of that table, but D and trimming were determined from the DNA. The sample lists just over 300,000 clones; over 75% were seen once. These data are taken from a study of blood T cell repertoires in COVID-19. On the study more broadly: Samples came from the United States, Italy and Spain, spanning acute and convalescent COVID-19.

The length of the CDR3 is 15 residues. CDR1 is MNHEY and CDR2 is SVGAGI in the germline V gene. Deletions cut 0 bases from V and 3 bases from J, with 12 bases between. Participants' own reports of clinical history determined their cohort assignment. Donors in Cohort 3 counted as recovered after two negative PCRs, clearance, or symptom resolution. The sequence was obtained from a man between 25 and 39 years old who had recovered from COVID-19. The sequencing sample was made of PBMCs or T cells enriched from blood (not recorded which). The chain uses TRBV6-5 and TRBJ2-7; tentative D call: TRBD1 (6 bases). DNA of the CDR3: TGTGCCAGCAGTTACTCCTCCAGGGGCTACTACGAGCAGTACTTC. It yields the protein CASSYSSRGYYEQYF.